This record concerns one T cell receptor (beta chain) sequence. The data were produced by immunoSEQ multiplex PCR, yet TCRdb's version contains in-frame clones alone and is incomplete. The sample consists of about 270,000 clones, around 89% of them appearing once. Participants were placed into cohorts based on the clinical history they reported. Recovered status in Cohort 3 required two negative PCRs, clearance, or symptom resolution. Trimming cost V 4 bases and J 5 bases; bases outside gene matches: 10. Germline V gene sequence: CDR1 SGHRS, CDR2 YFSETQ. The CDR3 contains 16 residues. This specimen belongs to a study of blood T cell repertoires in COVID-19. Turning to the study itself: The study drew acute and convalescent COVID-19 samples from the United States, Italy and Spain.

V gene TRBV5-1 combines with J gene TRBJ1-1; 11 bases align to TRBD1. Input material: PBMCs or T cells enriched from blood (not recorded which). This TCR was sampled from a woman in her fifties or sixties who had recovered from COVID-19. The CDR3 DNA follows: TGCGCCAGCAGCACAGGACAGGGGGCTGTTGGAACTGAAGCTTTCTTT. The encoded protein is CASSTGQGAVGTEAFF.